What follows describes a single T cell receptor (beta chain). The antigen it recognizes is unknown. No base qualities exist here, and no much larger clone lies one base off it. Inclusive of the bounding cysteine and phenylalanine, the CDR3 is 16 residues long. Only the CDR3 DNA stays, 48 bases, in frame from base 1. Based on the germline V gene, the CDR1 and CDR2 sequences are SGHTA and FQGNSA. Clipping removes 5 bases from V and 4 bases from J, with 7 as the unmatched junction base count. The cohort comprised 666 healthy bone marrow donors. All cohort members were sampled while nominally healthy, although unrecorded immune exposures were likely present. The donor tested CMV seronegative, placing the donor among the 300 to 450 seronegative members of the cohort. Each donor provided a peripheral blood sample, and peripheral blood mononuclear cells were used for TCR beta sequencing. The Qiagen DNeasy Blood Extraction Kit was used to extract genomic DNA from the blood cell samples.

This record belongs to a study of cytomegalovirus exposure and HLA in healthy donors (TCRdb year 2017). Regarding the complete study: In an earlier analysis of some 550 of the donors, around 300 Gb of sequence data and some 120 million unique TCR beta sequences from 150 million to 200 million T cells were reported. An early release that covered 640 HLA-typed donors contained approximately 300 gigabases of sequencing data and 80 million or so unique TCR sequences. Of the roughly 390 genotyped donors, around 81% fell in the genetic ancestry cluster associated with self-reported Caucasian donors. The study aimed to test whether cataloging public T cell receptors could reveal signatures of past pathogen exposure. The study used immunosequencing to profile the T cell repertoires of several hundred subjects and linked those repertoires to cytomegalovirus serostatus. Besides the first cohort of 666 subjects, a separate validation cohort made up of around 120 different subjects was used. High-throughput TCR immunosequencing, statistical association of individual TCRs with disease status, and machine learning were combined to predict cytomegalovirus infection status. In a later analysis, previously published TCR beta repertoires from 550 to 750 donors were re-analyzed and high-resolution HLA genotyping was added so that TCR occurrence patterns could be studied. Rather than drawing on any new phenotypic data, the later analysis identified candidate immune exposures from TCR beta sequences and the way those sequences occurred across donors. An earlier analysis of several hundred of the donors applied high-throughput TCR beta sequencing to assess whether each TCR beta V gene segment acted as functional or pseudogenic. Donor age, sex, ethnicity and CMV serostatus were compiled alongside the repertoire data. A later genetic analysis took genome-wide SNP genotypes for about 65% of the roughly 670 donors and used that subset as a discovery cohort. All discovery cohort repertoires had been generated using a single sequencing platform. Both class I and class II loci were covered by HLA typing, at four-digit resolution. The number of donors typed differed by locus, with roughly 620-630 for A, B, C, DRB1 and DQB1, 522 for DQA1, 606 for DPA1, and approximately 470 for DPB1. Because of strong linkage in the cohort, five DR-DQ haplotypes were treated as single units for association and clustering. On average, approximately 250,000 unique TCR beta nucleotide sequences were sequenced per donor among roughly 430 genotyped donors of the cohort, with roughly 20% of those sequences being non-productive. The investigation overall reported the following: A further reported finding was that TCR beta sequences accurately predicted the HLA-A and HLA-B alleles for most subjects in the first cohort. A later analysis associated about 18,000 TCR beta sequences with specific HLA alleles at a false discovery rate of 0.05. HLA typing was unavailable for some donors at each locus, so association tests used only the typed subset. In both the original and validation cohorts, the classifier was reported to diagnose cytomegalovirus status with high specificity and sensitivity. In a later genetic analysis, fewer N-insertions in productive TCRs were reported among donors in an Asian-associated ancestry cluster than the roughly 700-donor mean. Because the 87-base-pair reads could not distinguish some IMGT-functional V segments, including TRBV6-2 and TRBV6-3, those segments were excluded. The sequencing pipeline was judged likely to have produced a cluster of highly shared sequence variants as a technical artifact. Compared with equally common non-associated chains, HLA-associated TCR beta chains in a later analysis were more clonally expanded and had lower generation probabilities. Across donors, most TCR sequences were observed very rarely, whereas some public TCRs were present in many individuals. In an earlier analysis of under 600 of the donors, most TCR beta V segments were observed in productive rearrangements about 87% or about 30% of the time, broadly matching IMGT annotations. Three of the identified cytomegalovirus-associated TCR beta chains were confirmed in vitro to be specific for cytomegalovirus antigens. When HLA alleles, especially DR and DQ, strongly co-occurred, attributing TCR associations to individual alleles was difficult. A later analysis found that most CMV-associated TCR beta chains appeared HLA-restricted, with HLA associations seemingly driven largely by CMV exposure. In a later analysis, several top co-occurrence clusters were reported to appear linked to parvovirus B19, influenza, CMV and Epstein-Barr virus. A total of 164 TCR beta chains were listed by the study as associated with cytomegalovirus. The cohort was sequenced for TCR beta chains only, and without alpha or paired-chain data the features that could be detected were limited. Over 15 rarely observed V segments, including chromosome 9 orphons, were excluded from the earlier analysis of approximately 500 of the donors because counts were too low. In a later genetic analysis, a missense DCLRE1C variant was associated with V-gene and J-gene trimming of TCR beta chains, and the association was replicated in an independent cohort. It was suggested by the authors that the approach could potentially be generalized to other disease states and immunological phenotypes. Roughly uniform sequencing depth across donors was assumed in presence/absence analyses, although this assumption may not hold. Correlated functional status among segregating V segments might reflect linkage disequilibrium, but an unknown experimental factor could not be ruled out. For the cohort, immune exposure information was limited to CMV serostatus. In a later analysis, TCR association rates were found to vary across HLA loci, with the most associated TCRs seen for DRB1 alleles and the fewest for HLA-C alleles.

Libraries were built with the immunoSEQ multiplex PCR assay. For the multiplex PCR, a mixture combining 60 forward primers for TCR Vbeta segments and 13 reverse primers for TCR Jbeta segments was used. The CDR3 region of rearranged TCR beta genes was amplified from genomic DNA by a multiplex PCR assay. On the Illumina HiSeq System, the amplified TCR beta libraries were sequenced as 87-base-pair reads. From the authors' description of their analysis: A later analysis tallied some 79 million unique TCR beta chains across the 666 repertoires, and about 12 million of those chains were shared by two or more donors. Raw reads were error-corrected and collapsed into unique sequences by a nearest-neighbor algorithm in which closely related sequences were merged to remove PCR and sequencing errors. V, D and J gene segments were assigned by aligning CDR3 sequences to IMGT reference sequences. For a sequence to be retained, at least a six-nucleotide match to both a V gene segment and a J gene segment was required. Rearrangements were called productive when the CDR3 lacked stop codons and stayed in frame with V and J; all others were non-productive. Following IMGT convention, CDR3 was defined as the stretch from the second conserved V-encoded cysteine up to the conserved J-encoded phenylalanine. The earlier analysis of roughly 590 of the donors excluded any sequence lacking an unambiguous match to a single V gene segment. An earlier analysis of a few hundred of the donors classified V segments as functional when productive rearrangements were above 56.7% and as segregating when the standard deviation between donors was above 5%. A statistical classification framework was built to diagnose cytomegalovirus status from the catalog of TCR beta chain sequences. In a later analysis, TCR nucleotide sequences were compared against IMGT/GENE-DB human TR gene sequences so that V and J genes could be assigned. Using the TCRdist pipeline, a later analysis assigned CDR3 sequences along with most-parsimonious VDJ recombination scenarios. In a later analysis, every TCR beta chain was defined by the combination of its CDR3 amino acid sequence and its V-gene family, and reads without a unique V-gene family were dropped. A later analysis removed 500 to 650 highly shared, low-generation-probability nucleotide sequences to deal with suspected cross-contamination and a sequencing artifact. In a later analysis, a clonal expansion index for each public chain was calculated from normalized within-repertoire ranks of inferred template counts. Generation probabilities in a later analysis came from a VDJ recombination model fitted to out-of-frame rearrangements, and those results were checked against IGoR. Hypergeometric tests were used in a later analysis to score TCR-TCR, TCR-HLA and TCR-CMV co-occurrence, with a repertoire-size bias correction applied to the TCR pairs. A later analysis estimated false discovery rates by permuting HLA or CMV assignments 20 times. In a later analysis, co-occurring TCRs were grouped with DBSCAN, and TCRdist sequence similarity was added when clustering was performed within HLA-allele-positive subsets. For co-occurrence clustering, repertoires with fewer than 30,000 or more than 120,000 public chains were excluded, along with five or six repertoires with anomalous nucleotide sharing. TCRdb re-hosts the immuneACCESS table, in-frame sequences only. Its copies lack some clones; in the studies checked, an unresolved V gene accounts for under half of them, and the cause for the rest is not known. The D gene and trimming were derived from the DNA, and the V and J assignments and clone size from that table. The sample table contains some 130,000 clones; only one count was recorded for 80% of them. Clones ranked in the top ten supply roughly 4.2% of the sample.

The sequence was collected from a middle-aged woman in good health and CMV-seronegative. Sequenced material: PBMCs. The V gene is TRBV7-2 and the J gene is TRBJ2-7; TRBD2 aligns with 14 central bases. The DNA is TGTGCCAGCAGCGGTCCCGGGACTAGCGGGAGATACGAGCAGTACTTC. It codes for CASSGPGTSGRYEQYF.